This T cell receptor (beta chain) was recovered during a study of control samples from healthy donors and cancer patients. Clones were read by immunoSEQ multiplex PCR, and TCRdb kept only the in-frame ones, dropping some. The sample has 150,000 or so clones, around 94% seen once; the top ten hold around 12%. The count of this clone is one. Unmatched junction bases numbered 5, after V lost 0 bases and J lost 4 bases. Germline V gene sequence: CDR1 LGHNA, CDR2 YSLEER. The CDR3 covers 16 residues. Specimen: blood. The genes are TRBV4-3 and TRBJ2-1; TRBD2 aligns across 8 bases. This TCR came from a man aged 40-49 years in good health. Here the CDR3 reads CASSQEASGGYNEQFF. DNA for the CDR3: TGCGCCAGCAGCCAAGAGGCAAGCGGGGGTTACAATGAGCAGTTCTTC.